One and the same sample provided the 31 T cell receptor beta chains below, sequenced in a study of persistence of HIV-infected CD4 T cells. Cells were stimulated with CMV-infected fibroblast lysates at roughly 9.1 ug/mL. Memory cells lacking CD40L and CD69 with high CD45RO were sorted. These receptors are not linked to any known antigen. This was the immunoSEQ version 4 assay in survey mode. Clones were sequenced by immunoSEQ multiplex PCR, and TCRdb holds only the in-frame ones, with some missing. The table shows fewer than 35,000 clones, with 82% occurring only once. The source was CD4+ T cells sorted from PBMCs after approximately 18-hour stimulation, collected from a patient who received antiretroviral therapy. The receptors here all came from an adult woman with HIV who was CMV-seropositive.

The chain combines TRBV18 with TRBJ1-2; weak D call: TRBD1 (5 bases). This CDR3 region has 17 residues. V lost 3 bases and J lost 2, with 19 bases in between. CDR1 KGHSH and CDR2 LQKENI come from the germline V gene. CDR3 sequence (DNA): TGTGCCAGCTCACCGAATAGGAGACAGATCGAGAACTATGGCTACACCTTC. It translates to CASSPNRRQIENYGYTF. Filled out from reference TRBV18 and TRBJ1-2, the complete variable domain reads NAGVMQNPRHLVRRRGQEARLRCSPMKGHSHVYWYRQLPEEGLKFMVYLQKENIIDESGMPKERFSAEFPKEGPSILRIQQVVRGDSAAYFCASSPNRRQIENYGYTFGSGTRLTVV.

This chain uses TRBV6-1 with TRBJ1-2; D gene unclear. Germline-derived CDR1 and CDR2 are MNHNS and SASEGT. Deletions cut 2 bases from V and 4 bases from J, with 11 bases between. This CDR3 comprises 14 residues. CDR3: CASSERGSGYGYTF. CDR3 nucleotides: TGTGCCAGCAGTGAACGGGGTTCGGGCTATGGCTACACCTTC.

In DNA, the CDR3 is TGCGCCAGCAGCTCCCCGGGACAGCCCTACAATGAGCAGTTCTTC. This translates into CASSSPGQPYNEQFF. This chain uses TRBV5-1 with TRBJ2-1, with 7 bases matching TRBD1. CDR3 length: 15 amino acids. Trimming removed 3 bases from V and 2 bases from J; junction bases left unmatched: 5. Germline V gene sequence: CDR1 SGHRS, CDR2 YFSETQ.

This clone was observed once. The genes are TRBV7-2 and TRBJ1-4, with 11 bases matching TRBD1. Unmatched junction bases numbered 1, after V lost 3 bases and J lost 7 bases. This CDR3 is 14 amino acids long. Germline V gives CDR1 SGHTA, CDR2 FQGNSA. CDR3 sequence (DNA): TGTGCCAGCAGCTTTGGGACAGGGGGTGAAAAACTGTTTTTT. Amino acids: CASSFGTGGEKLFF.

This chain joins TRBV10-2 and TRBJ2-2; D is possibly TRBD2 (5 bases). CDR3 length: 13 amino acids. The V and J ends lost 5 bases and 6 bases respectively, with 10 bases between them. Germline values: CDR1 WSHSY, CDR2 SAAADI. The CDR3 loop is CASSRTESGELFF. The CDR3 DNA reads as TGCGCCAGCAGTAGGACTGAATCCGGGGAGCTGTTTTTT.

For the CDR3, the DNA is TGTGCCAGCGCTTTCCCCAGTGCAACTAATGAAAAACTGTTTTTT. This encodes CASAFPSATNEKLFF. The chain is built from TRBV28 and TRBJ1-4; D gene ambiguous. The length of the CDR3 is 15 residues. Germline V gives CDR1 MDHEN, CDR2 SYDVKM. Trimming cost V 8 bases and J 0 bases, with 13 bases left between them.

The chain links TRBV7-2 to TRBJ2-7; 10 nucleotides agree with TRBD2. The CDR3 spans 15 residues. Germline V gene data show CDR1 as SGHTA and CDR2 as FQGNSA. V shed 3 bases and J 2 bases; nucleotides not matched to a gene: 4. CDR3 region: CASSFLAGGTYEQYF. The CDR3 region has the DNA TGTGCCAGCAGCTTTTTAGCGGGGGGTACCTACGAGCAGTACTTC.

This chain links TRBV7-6 with TRBJ2-3, with TRBD2 identical over 16 bases. Germline-derived CDR1 and CDR2 are SGHVS and FNYEAQ. With 5 bases clipped from V and 7 bases from J, the junction kept 3 bases outside the gene matches. This CDR3 region has 15 residues. CDR3 protein: CASSGTSGGANTQYF. The CDR3 nucleotides read TGTGCCAGCAGCGGGACTAGCGGGGGGGCCAATACGCAGTATTTT.

The chain has TRBV5-4 and TRBJ2-3; the match to TRBD1 covers 7 bases. The CDR3 is 14 residues long. J lost 8 bases, V lost 4 bases, and 10 bases had no gene match. Germline CDR1 is SGHNT and CDR2 is YYREEE (reference sequence). The CDR3 spells CASSPDREVGTQYF. CDR3 coding DNA: TGTGCCAGCAGCCCCGACAGGGAAGTGGGTACGCAGTATTTT.

The chain joins TRBV7-3 to TRBJ1-3, with no clear D. Germline assignment: CDR1 SGHTA and CDR2 FQGTGA. V shed 5 bases and J shed 0 bases, with 5 bases lying between them. CDR3 length equals 13 residues. This CDR3 is CASSPDSGNTIYF. The CDR3 DNA reads TGTGCCAGCAGCCCGGACTCTGGAAACACCATATATTTT.

The chain joins TRBV24-1 to TRBJ2-5; TRBD2 might be the D (7 bases). CDR3 length: 15 residues. With 5 bases removed from V and 4 bases from J, the gap between germline ends came to 16 bases. Germline lookup yields CDR1 KGHDR and CDR2 SFDVKD. The CDR3 region is CATSVGGGGRETQYF. CDR3 sequence (DNA): TGTGCCACCAGTGTTGGGGGGGGCGGCCGAGAGACCCAGTACTTC.

This rearrangement joins TRBV5-1 to TRBJ2-7; D ambiguous. This CDR3 is built from 12 residues. Germline assignment: CDR1 SGHRS and CDR2 YFSETQ. V was pared by 4 bases and J by 6 bases, with 11 bases between. DNA for the CDR3: TGCGCCAGCAGCCCCGGGTCGTCCGAGCAGTACTTC. This encodes CASSPGSSEQYF.

This chain joins TRBV7-2 and TRBJ1-1; no clear D. Germline V CDR1 and CDR2: SGHTA, FQGNSA. The CDR3 sequence is 14 residues long. With 1 base removed from V and 1 base from J, the gap between germline ends came to 7 bases. This chain's CDR3 is CASSLGAANTEAFF. Written as DNA, the CDR3 is TGTGCCAGCAGCTTAGGGGCAGCGAACACTGAAGCTTTCTTT.

The gene calls are TRBV5-1 and TRBJ1-5, with D perhaps matching TRBD1 (5 bases). Trimming left V 4 bases short and J 7 bases short, with 24 bases between. This CDR3 is built from 17 residues. Germline values: CDR1 SGHRS, CDR2 YFSETQ. CDR3: CASSQSPGRSPLQPQHF. CDR3 nucleotide sequence: TGCGCCAGCAGCCAAAGCCCGGGACGGAGCCCTTTGCAGCCCCAGCATTTT. Drawing the rest from reference TRBV5-1 and TRBJ1-5, the complete variable domain is KAGVTQTPRYLIKTRGQQVTLSCSPISGHRSVSWYQQTPGQGLQFLFEYFSETQRNKGNFPGRFSGRQFSNSRSEMNVSTLELGDSALYLCASSQSPGRSPLQPQHFGDGTRLSIL.

The J gene is TRBJ2-7, the V gene TRBV28, with TRBD1 identical over 7 bases. The V and J ends lost 4 bases and 8 bases, in that order; junction bases with no gene match: 17. The CDR3 is 16 residues long. Germline CDR1 is MDHEN and CDR2 is SYDVKM. The CDR3 DNA is TGTGCCAGCAGTTCAAATCAGAGGACAGGCTACAGCAAGCAGTACTTC. Translation: CASSSNQRTGYSKQYF.

The DNA of the CDR3 is TGTGCCAGCAGCGAGTTCACTGAAGCTTTCTTT. Its translation: CASSEFTEAFF. The chain couples TRBV2 to TRBJ1-1; D gene unclear. Per the germline V gene, CDR1 is SNHLY and CDR2 is FYNNEI. Trimming took 6 bases from V and 4 from J, leaving 6 bases between them. The CDR3 is made up of 11 amino acids.

V and J are TRBV7-9 and TRBJ2-7; no clear D. The germline V gene has CDR1 SEHNR and CDR2 FQNEAQ (reference sequence). There are 13 residues in the CDR3. The V and J ends lost 5 bases and 2 bases respectively, with 10 bases between them. The CDR3 protein is CASSLDGPYEQYF. Written as DNA, the CDR3 is TGTGCCAGCAGCCTCGACGGTCCCTACGAGCAGTACTTC.

This clone was seen just once. The chain links TRBV7-2 to TRBJ1-2; the D gene is possibly TRBD1 (5 bases). Germline values: CDR1 SGHTA, CDR2 FQGNSA. This CDR3 spans 13 amino acids. The ends were cut back, 3 bases at V and 5 bases at J, with 10 bases in the middle. DNA of the CDR3: TGTGCCAGCAGCTTGGGGGGGAGTTATGGCTACACCTTC. Amino acids: CASSLGGSYGYTF. The full variable domain, rest sourced from reference TRBV7-2 and TRBJ1-2, is GAGVSQSPSNKVTEKGKDVELRCDPISGHTALYWYRQSLGQGLEFLIYFQGNSAPDKSGLPSDRFSAERTGGSVSTLTIQRTQQEDSAVYLCASSLGGSYGYTFGSGTRLTVV.

The genes are TRBV27 and TRBJ2-1, with TRBD1 matching over 7 bases. J was trimmed by 12 bases and V by 5 bases; bases with no gene match: 7. The CDR3 is 12 amino acids. Per the germline V gene, CDR1 is MNHEY and CDR2 is SMNVEV (reference sequence). The CDR3 coding sequence is TGTGCCAGCAGTCGTAACAGGGGTGTGCAGTTCTTC. Its protein product is CASSRNRGVQFF.

CDR3 in amino acids: CASSGQGMREQYF. In DNA form, the CDR3 reads TGTGCCAGCAGCGGACAGGGGATGAGGGAGCAGTACTTC. The V call is TRBV9, the J call TRBJ2-7; 8 positions agree with TRBD1. V dropped 3 bases and J dropped 7; count of bases not matched to a gene: 6. From germline, CDR1 is SGDLS and CDR2 YYNGEE. The length of the CDR3 is 13 residues.

The rearrangement uses TRBV28 and TRBJ1-2; D uncertain. CDR1 and CDR2 from the germline V gene are MDHEN and SYDVKM. V was clipped by 3 bases and J by 5 bases, with 13 bases between them. The length of the CDR3 is 14 residues. DNA for the CDR3: TGTGCCAGCAGTTTGGGTTTAGCGGGGTATGGCTACACCTTC. Its translation: CASSLGLAGYGYTF.

V and J are TRBV27 and TRBJ1-6; D is undetermined. This CDR3 region has 17 residues. CDR1 MNHEY and CDR2 SMNVEV come from the germline V gene (reference sequence). Trimming took off 0 bases at V and 10 bases at J, with 19 bases between the two ends. The CDR3 loop reads CASSLSSLTRQSSPLHF. In DNA, the CDR3 is TGTGCCAGCAGTTTATCGAGTCTAACCAGGCAATCCTCACCCCTCCACTTT.

The V and J genes are TRBV5-5 and TRBJ2-3; unclear D gene. The V gene's germline CDR1 is SGHKS and CDR2 YYEKEE (reference sequence). V was shortened by 0 bases and J by 10 bases, with 21 bases between the two germline ends. The CDR3 extends over 16 amino acids. The CDR3 here is CASSLGQASPTESQYF. CDR3 coding DNA: TGTGCCAGCAGCTTGGGGCAGGCCTCTCCCACAGAGTCGCAGTATTTT.

J is TRBJ2-3 and V is TRBV27; TRBD1 is a possible D gene (5 bases). The germline V and J ends were trimmed by 2 bases and 5 bases, with 11 bases remaining between them. This CDR3 comprises 14 residues. The germline CDR1 and CDR2 sequences are MNHEY and SMNVEV (reference sequence). The CDR3 is CASSLQGREDTQYF. The CDR3 nucleotides read TGTGCCAGCAGTTTACAGGGTAGGGAAGATACGCAGTATTTT.

V usage is TRBV7-9 and J usage is TRBJ1-1; D is undetermined. The V end was cut by 7 bases, the J end by 4 bases, with 13 bases between. The CDR3 is 13 amino acids. CDR1 is SEHNR, CDR2 FQNEAQ, per germline (reference sequence). The CDR3 is CASTLGQTTEAFF. In DNA, the CDR3 is TGTGCCAGCACCTTGGGCCAGACCACTGAAGCTTTCTTT.

The rearrangement joins TRBV7-3 to TRBJ1-1; 8 bases align to TRBD1. V was pared by 5 bases and J by 6 bases, with 8 bases of the junction left unmatched. CDR3 length equals 14 residues. From germline, CDR1 is SGHTA and CDR2 FQGTGA. This chain's CDR3 is CASSLDRGISEAFF. CDR3 sequence (DNA): TGTGCCAGCAGCCTAGACAGGGGCATTTCTGAAGCTTTCTTT.

J is TRBJ1-6 and V is TRBV6-2 or TRBV6-3, with D hard to call. The CDR3 length is 16 residues. Germline assignment: CDR1 MNHEY and CDR2 SVGEGT. The ends were cut back, 3 bases at V and 2 bases at J, with 11 bases in the middle. The CDR3 is CASSYAGVTYNSPLHF. The CDR3 bases are TGTGCCAGCAGTTATGCGGGTGTCACCTATAATTCACCCCTCCACTTT.

The chain employs TRBV7-3 and TRBJ2-2; D unclear. CDR3 size: 14 residues. Germline V lookup: CDR1 SGHTA, CDR2 FQGTGA. With 3 bases removed from V and 4 bases from J, the gap between germline ends came to 9 bases. CDR3 sequence: CASSLDGPTGELFF. The CDR3 DNA reads TGTGCCAGCAGCTTGGACGGCCCCACCGGGGAGCTGTTTTTT.

The J gene is TRBJ2-7, the V gene TRBV18, with no clear D. The CDR3 has 14 amino acids. CDR1 KGHSH and CDR2 LQKENI come from the germline V gene. Trimming cost V 0 bases and J 6 bases, with 12 bases left between them. CDR3 region: CASSPPPSFGEQYF. DNA for the CDR3: TGTGCCAGCTCACCACCTCCTTCCTTCGGCGAGCAGTACTTC.

This chain connects TRBV2 to TRBJ1-2; D may be TRBD1 (5 bases). The CDR3 is 13 residues long. CDR1 SNHLY and CDR2 FYNNEI come from the germline V gene. Trimming shortened V by 7 bases and J by 4 bases, and 13 bases separated the two germline ends. CDR3 nucleotides: TGTGCCAGCAAGAGGGGCAGTTCCTATGGCTACACCTTC. It codes for CASKRGSSYGYTF. Combining the CDR3 with reference TRBV2 and TRBJ1-2 gives the whole variable domain EPEVTQTPSHQVTQMGQEVILRCVPISNHLYFYWYRQILGQKVEFLVSFYNNEISEKSEIFDDQFSVERPDGSNFTLKIRSTKLEDSAMYFCASKRGSSYGYTFGSGTRLTVV.

This clone occurred once. The chain links TRBV18 to TRBJ2-2; D is possibly TRBD1 or TRBD2 (5 bases each). Trimming took 5 bases from V and 1 from J, leaving 8 bases between them. Germline V gene sequence: CDR1 KGHSH, CDR2 LQKENI. The CDR3 spans 14 residues. In DNA, the CDR3 is TGTGCCAGCTCAGGGGACCTGAACACCGGGGAGCTGTTTTTT. Translating gives CASSGDLNTGELFF.